A single TCR beta chain is shown here with its context. The source of the sample is a study of shared T cell receptors in the human thymus. The CDR3 has 14 amino acids. The germline V gene has CDR1 SGHTS and CDR2 YDEGEE. J was trimmed by 8 bases and V by 7 bases; bases with no gene match: 10. The method was immunoSEQ multiplex PCR; TCRdb's version includes in-frame clones alone and lacks a portion of them. The sample contains 550,000 to 800,000 clones, over 75% of which appear only once. These same records also appear under a second study, on human thymus T cells. From that paper: What related research reported was that thymic repertoires overlapped highly among unrelated individuals.

Sequences were obtained from thymocytes. This chain connects TRBV5-8 to TRBJ1-2; 11 bases are shared with TRBD1. This sequence originates from a girl under three years old with a congenital heart defect. This CDR3 reads CASPGAGQGEGYTF. The DNA for the CDR3 is TGTGCCAGCCCCGGGGCGGGACAGGGGGAAGGCTACACCTTC.